This entry concerns a single TCR beta chain. Its antigen is unidentified. The sample's treatment: 10-day PBMC culture with coronavirus spike peptide pools or control peptides (ViraFEST assay). With peptide pools, ViraFEST first expanded antigen-specific T cells and afterwards sequenced their TCRs. After 10 days of culture, CD4+ T cells were negatively selected. This sample is part of a study of vaccination and CD4 T cells after COVID-19. The overall study: The peptides that stimulated the cells were overlapping spike peptides from SARS-CoV-2, HCoV-NL63, HCoV-OC43 and HCoV-229E.

Scientists ran DNA taken from cultured CD4+ T cells through the Oncomine TCR Beta short-read assay for sequencing. Investigators obtained genomic DNA by extraction from cultured CD4+ T cells. Each CDR3 protein is one row after TCRdb ran MiXCR on the PCR reads. The profile covers approximately 21,000 distinct CDR3 sequences, with roughly three fifths appearing a single time and roughly 13% taken by the ten largest. The input for sequencing was CD4+ T cells from blood, cultured in vitro, taken after SARS-CoV-2 vaccination. This sequence was found in a human donor who received a COVID-19 vaccine.

The DNA of the CDR3 is TGTGCCAGCAGTGAGGGGACAGGATCCAATTCACCCCTCCACTTT. Its translation is CASSEGTGSNSPLHF. J is TRBJ1-6 and V is TRBV2; 8 nucleotides align to TRBD1. The trim removed 3 bases at V and 7 bases at J, leaving 5 bases unmatched. This CDR3 region has 15 residues. Looked up from germline, CDR1 is SNHLY and CDR2 is FYNNEI.